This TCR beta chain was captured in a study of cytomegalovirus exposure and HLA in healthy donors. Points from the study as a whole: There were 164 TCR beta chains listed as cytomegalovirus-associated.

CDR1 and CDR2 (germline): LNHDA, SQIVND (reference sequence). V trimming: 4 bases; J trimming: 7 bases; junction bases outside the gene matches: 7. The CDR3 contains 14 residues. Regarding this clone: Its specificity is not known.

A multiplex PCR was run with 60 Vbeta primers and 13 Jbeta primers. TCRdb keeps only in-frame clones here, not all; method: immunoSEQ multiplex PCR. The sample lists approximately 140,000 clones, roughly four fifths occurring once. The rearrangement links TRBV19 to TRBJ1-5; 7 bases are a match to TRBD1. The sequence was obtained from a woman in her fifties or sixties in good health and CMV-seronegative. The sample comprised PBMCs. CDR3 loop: CASSRGTGEQPQHF. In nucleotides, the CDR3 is TGTGCCAGTAGTAGAGGAACAGGGGAACAGCCCCAGCATTTT.